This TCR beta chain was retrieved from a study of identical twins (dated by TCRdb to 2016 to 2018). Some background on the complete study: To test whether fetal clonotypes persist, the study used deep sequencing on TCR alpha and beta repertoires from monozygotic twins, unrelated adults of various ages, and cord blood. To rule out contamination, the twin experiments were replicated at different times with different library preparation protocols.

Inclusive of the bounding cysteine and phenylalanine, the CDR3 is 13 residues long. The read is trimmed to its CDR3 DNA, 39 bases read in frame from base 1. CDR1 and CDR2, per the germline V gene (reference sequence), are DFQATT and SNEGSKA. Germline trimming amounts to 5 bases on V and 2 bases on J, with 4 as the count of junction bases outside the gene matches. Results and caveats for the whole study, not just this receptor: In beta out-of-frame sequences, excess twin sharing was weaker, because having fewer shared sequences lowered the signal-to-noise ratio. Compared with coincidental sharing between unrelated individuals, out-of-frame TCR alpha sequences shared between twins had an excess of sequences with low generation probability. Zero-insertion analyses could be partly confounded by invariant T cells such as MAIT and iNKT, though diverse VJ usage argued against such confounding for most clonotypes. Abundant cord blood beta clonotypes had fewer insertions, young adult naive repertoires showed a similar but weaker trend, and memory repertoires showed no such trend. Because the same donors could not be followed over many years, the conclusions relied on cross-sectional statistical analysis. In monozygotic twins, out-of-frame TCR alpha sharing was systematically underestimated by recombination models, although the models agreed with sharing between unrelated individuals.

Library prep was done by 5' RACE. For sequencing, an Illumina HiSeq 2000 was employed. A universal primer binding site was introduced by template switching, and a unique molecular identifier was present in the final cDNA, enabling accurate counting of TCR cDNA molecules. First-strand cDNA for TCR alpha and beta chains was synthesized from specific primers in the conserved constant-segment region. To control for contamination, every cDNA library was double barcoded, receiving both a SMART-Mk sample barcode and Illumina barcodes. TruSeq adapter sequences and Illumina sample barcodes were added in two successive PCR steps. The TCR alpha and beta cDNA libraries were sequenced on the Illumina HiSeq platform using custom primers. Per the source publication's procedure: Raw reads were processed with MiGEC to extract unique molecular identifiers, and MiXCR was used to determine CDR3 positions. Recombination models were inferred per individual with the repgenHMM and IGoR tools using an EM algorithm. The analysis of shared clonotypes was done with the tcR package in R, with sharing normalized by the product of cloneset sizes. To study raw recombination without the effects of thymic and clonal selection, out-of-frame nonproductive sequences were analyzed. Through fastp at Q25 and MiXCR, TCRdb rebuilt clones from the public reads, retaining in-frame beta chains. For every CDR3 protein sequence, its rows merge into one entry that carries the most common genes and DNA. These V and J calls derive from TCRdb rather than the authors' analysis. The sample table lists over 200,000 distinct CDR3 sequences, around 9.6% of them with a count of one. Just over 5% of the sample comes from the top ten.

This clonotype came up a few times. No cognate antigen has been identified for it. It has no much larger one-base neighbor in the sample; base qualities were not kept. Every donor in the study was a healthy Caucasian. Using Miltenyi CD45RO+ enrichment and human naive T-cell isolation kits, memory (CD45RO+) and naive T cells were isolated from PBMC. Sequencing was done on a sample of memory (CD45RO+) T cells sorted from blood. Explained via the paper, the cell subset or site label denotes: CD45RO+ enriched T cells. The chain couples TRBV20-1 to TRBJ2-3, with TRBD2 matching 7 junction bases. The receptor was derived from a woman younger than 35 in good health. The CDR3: CSAEGTNTDTQYF. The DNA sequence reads TGCAGTGCTGAGGGGACTAACACAGATACGCAGTATTTT.